This T cell receptor (beta chain) was profiled in a study of Ad26.COV2.S vaccination and SARS-CoV-2 variants. Method: immunoSEQ multiplex PCR; TCRdb's copy keeps in-frame clones and lacks some. Of around 100,000 clones listed, 80% are singletons. Study outcomes and limitations: Similar non-spike TCR breadth was seen in vaccine and placebo recipients.

Germline V gene data show CDR1 as MDHEN and CDR2 as SYDVKM. CDR3 length equals 15 residues. V was cut by 3 bases and J by 0 bases, with 12 bases left in between. Comments on this clone: The target antigen is unknown.

The input for sequencing was peripheral blood, taken after recovery from COVID-19. The chain combines TRBV28 with TRBJ2-7; the D gene is possibly TRBD2 (7 bases). The receptor was derived from a human donor who had recovered from COVID-19. This CDR3 is CASSLGGASSYEQYF. CDR3 bases: TGTGCCAGCAGTTTGGGGGGGGCCAGCTCCTACGAGCAGTACTTC.